Below, 9 T cell receptor beta chains from the same sample are listed, as sequenced in a study of Graves' ophthalmopathy and Graves' hyperthyroidism. Amplification of TCR beta CDR3 regions used RNA transcripts. Following a first-round RT-PCR that used HTBI primers, a second-round multiplex PCR was carried out. TCRdb reprocessed the multiplex PCR reads with MiXCR, giving one entry per CDR3 protein. This table has about 390,000 distinct CDR3 sequences, about a sixth appearing once. Sequenced: peripheral blood. The receptors were gathered from an adult woman with stable Graves' hyperthyroidism.

Many counts were recorded for this clonotype. The chain employs TRBV18 and TRBJ1-1; D not resolved. This CDR3 is built from 12 residues. V dropped 3 bases and J dropped 4 bases, with 6 bases sitting between them. The germline CDR1 and CDR2 sequences are KGHSH and LQKENI. The CDR3 here is CASSPTATEAFF. The CDR3 region has the DNA TGTGCCAGCTCACCTACGGCCACTGAAGCTTTCTTT.

The chain combines TRBV4-3 with TRBJ2-2, with no clear D. Trimming pared 1 base from V and 1 base from J, leaving 7 bases between. Germline V gene sequence: CDR1 LGHNA, CDR2 YSLEER. The CDR3 is made up of 15 amino acids. CDR3 bases: TGCGCCAGCAGCCAAGGTCCACTGAACACCGGGGAGCTGTTTTTT. Encoded protein: CASSQGPLNTGELFF.

The V and J genes are TRBV7-2 and TRBJ2-4, with 7 bases fitting TRBD1. Germline V gene data show CDR1 as SGHTA and CDR2 as FQGNSA. V was pared by 1 base and J by 9 bases, with 6 bases of the junction left unmatched. The CDR3 contains 14 residues. CDR3: CASSLGQGAAIQYF. The CDR3 nucleotides are TGTGCCAGCAGCTTAGGACAGGGAGCAGCCATTCAGTACTTC.

CDR3 DNA sequence: TGTGCCAGCAGCCAGAGAGTTGGGATGGGCAATCAGCCCCAGCATTTT. Protein sequence: CASSQRVGMGNQPQHF. This chain joins TRBV12-3 or TRBV12-4 and TRBJ1-5, with D unclear. With 6 bases removed from V and 2 bases from J, the gap between germline ends came to 17 bases. The CDR3 has 16 amino acids.

This clonotype was found many times. V is TRBV6-5 and J is TRBJ1-2; D is possibly TRBD1 (5 bases). V gave up 0 bases and J gave up 7 bases, with 15 bases separating them. This CDR3 region has 15 residues. CDR1 is MNHEY and CDR2 is SVGAGI in the germline V gene. The CDR3 region is CASSYSQDWDGGYTF. The DNA for the CDR3 is TGTGCCAGCAGTTACTCGCAGGATTGGGACGGTGGCTACACCTTC.

This clonotype has at least ten counts. The chain combines TRBV30 with TRBJ1-2, with 10 positions matching TRBD1. This CDR3 region has 15 residues. V shed 3 bases, J shed 2 bases, and the junction held 6 bases outside the gene matches. CDR1 and CDR2 (germline): GTSNPN, SVGIG (reference sequence). This CDR3 is CAWRRGTGANYGYTF. CDR3 DNA sequence: TGTGCCTGGAGGCGGGGGACAGGGGCGAACTATGGCTACACCTTC.

This clonotype came up a few times. V usage is TRBV5-4 and J usage is TRBJ2-7; no clear D. The CDR3 loop spans 13 amino acids. V lost 2 bases, J lost 5 bases, and 11 bases lay in between. Germline V CDR1 and CDR2: SGHNT, YYREEE (reference sequence). The CDR3 DNA reads as TGTGCCAGCAGCTTCACGGGCCGGGACGAGCAGTACTTC. Residues: CASSFTGRDEQYF.

This clonotype has at least ten counts. The genes are TRBV18 and TRBJ2-5; D unclear. V was cut by 5 bases and J by 1 base, with 11 bases left in between. CDR1 and CDR2 from the germline V gene are KGHSH and LQKENI. This CDR3 comprises 14 residues. This chain's CDR3 is CASSVLTTQETQYF. The CDR3 DNA is TGTGCCAGCTCAGTATTAACGACCCAAGAGACCCAGTACTTC.

This clonotype was recorded at least ten times. V gene TRBV4-1 combines with J gene TRBJ2-7; D remains ambiguous. This CDR3 has 15 residues. Trimming pared 3 bases from V and 1 base from J, leaving 13 bases between. The germline CDR1 and CDR2 sequences are MGHRA and YSYEKL. The CDR3 DNA reads as TGCGCCAGCAGCCAGGATTTCCGCGGTTCCTACGAGCAGTACTTC. This sequence encodes CASSQDFRGSYEQYF.